The next 28 T cell receptor beta chains were all read from a single sample in a study of cytomegalovirus exposure and HLA in healthy donors. Both 60 Vbeta primers and 13 Jbeta primers went into the PCR. Repertoires were generated with immunoSEQ multiplex PCR, while TCRdb's copy carries only in-frame clones and drops some. This listing includes about 140,000 clones. The specimen was PBMCs. Receptor source: a woman aged 18 to 35 in good health and CMV-seronegative.

V gene TRBV2 combines with J gene TRBJ2-3, with 14 bases fitting TRBD2. The CDR3 totals 16 residues. Germline loops: CDR1 SNHLY, CDR2 FYNNEI. J lost 4 bases, V lost 3 bases, and 3 bases had no gene match. The CDR3 spells CASSETSGRESDTQYF. CDR3 DNA: TGTGCCAGCAGTGAGACTAGCGGGAGGGAATCAGATACGCAGTATTTT.

The CDR3 DNA sequence: TGTGCCAGCAGTTCCGGGACAGGGTTGTACACCGGGGAGCTGTTTTTT. Its protein is CASSSGTGLYTGELFF. This chain joins TRBV27 and TRBJ2-2; 9 positions match TRBD1. The CDR3 is made up of 16 amino acids. Germline V gene lookup returns CDR1 MNHEY and CDR2 SMNVEV (reference sequence). Trimming cost V 4 bases and J 3 bases; bases outside gene matches: 6.

V gene TRBV6-5 combines with J gene TRBJ1-1; maybe TRBD1 (5 bases). Trimming removed 5 bases from V and 0 bases from J, with 13 bases in between. The CDR3 spans 15 residues. The germline CDR1 and CDR2 sequences are MNHEY and SVGAGI. CDR3 coding DNA: TGTGCCAGCAGTGTCGGGGGTTGGGTGAACACTGAAGCTTTCTTT. This gives the protein CASSVGGWVNTEAFF.

The V call is TRBV7-9, the J call TRBJ1-6, with TRBD1 identical over 9 bases. V shed 4 bases and J 6 bases; nucleotides not matched to a gene: 1. Germline V CDR1 and CDR2: SEHNR, FQNEAQ (reference sequence). The CDR3 is made up of 14 amino acids. CDR3 in amino acids: CASSSGQGNSPLHF. The CDR3 nucleotides read TGTGCCAGCAGCTCGGGACAGGGTAATTCACCCCTCCACTTT. Full variable domain (remainder filled in from reference TRBV7-9 and TRBJ1-6): DTGVSQNPRHKITKRGQNVTFRCDPISEHNRLYWYRQTLGQGPEFLTYFQNEAQLEKSRLLSDRFSAERPKGSFSTLEIQRTEQGDSAMYLCASSSGQGNSPLHFGNGTRLTVT.

For this clone: Other DNA sequences in the same sample also yield this CDR3. The chain has TRBV7-2 and TRBJ2-6; D unclear. The CDR3 runs to 15 residues. Germline V lookup: CDR1 SGHTA, CDR2 FQGNSA. Deletions cut 1 base from V and 0 bases from J, with 4 bases between. The CDR3 nucleotides are TGTGCCAGCAGCTTAGGAGGCTCTGGGGCCAACGTCCTGACTTTC. It encodes CASSLGGSGANVLTF.

CDR3 sequence reads: CASSVSTERGSTDTQYF. As DNA, the CDR3 is TGTGCCAGCAGCGTGTCGACAGAGCGGGGGAGCACAGATACGCAGTATTTT. The genes are TRBV9 and TRBJ2-3; 8 bases match TRBD2. This CDR3 is 17 amino acids long. Losses at the gene ends were 2 bases for V and 0 bases for J; bases not matched to a gene: 8. Per the germline V gene, CDR1 is SGDLS and CDR2 is YYNGEE.

The chain uses TRBV19 and TRBJ1-1, with D possibly matching TRBD1 (6 bases). CDR3 length: 16 residues. Germline V gene sequence: CDR1 LNHDA, CDR2 SQIVND (reference sequence). With 3 bases removed from V and 0 bases from J, the gap between germline ends came to 14 bases. CDR3: CASSIGTAGVNTEAFF. The CDR3 DNA sequence: TGTGCCAGTAGTATCGGAACGGCAGGGGTGAACACTGAAGCTTTCTTT.

V and J are TRBV19 and TRBJ2-3, with 9 bases fitting TRBD1. V shed 2 bases, J shed 4 bases, and the junction held 4 bases outside the gene matches. This CDR3 has 15 amino acids. CDR1 and CDR2 from the germline V gene are LNHDA and SQIVND (reference sequence). CDR3 loop: CASSITGGFADTQYF. The CDR3 DNA reads as TGTGCCAGTAGTATAACAGGGGGCTTTGCAGATACGCAGTATTTT. The complete variable domain, with remaining parts taken from reference TRBV19 and TRBJ2-3, reads DGGITQSPKYLFRKEGQNVTLSCEQNLNHDAMYWYRQDPGQGLRLIYYSQIVNDFQKGDIAEGYSVSREKKESFPLTVTSAQKNPTAFYLCASSITGGFADTQYFGPGTRLTVL.

For the CDR3, the DNA is TGTGCCAGCAGCAGGACTAGCGGGAGAGGGGTCGGGGAGCTGTTTTTT. Protein sequence: CASSRTSGRGVGELFF. The chain links TRBV28 to TRBJ2-2, with TRBD2 matching 13 bases. This CDR3 comprises 16 residues. The germline gives CDR1 MDHEN, CDR2 SYDVKM. Trimming cost V 6 bases and J 7 bases; bases outside gene matches: 8.

The genes are TRBV6-6 and TRBJ1-1, with D maybe TRBD1 (5 bases). Germline CDR1 reads MNHNY; CDR2 reads SVGAGI (reference sequence). V was trimmed by 4 bases and J by 5 bases, leaving 11 bases between them. The CDR3 length is 13 residues. The DNA of the CDR3 is TGTGCCAGCAGTTCCGGGGGGTGGACTGAAGCTTTCTTT. Translating it yields CASSSGGWTEAFF.

The rearrangement joins TRBV5-1 to TRBJ2-1; TRBD2 matches at 7 bases. The V gene's germline CDR1 is SGHRS and CDR2 YFSETQ. The CDR3 is made up of 17 amino acids. The J segment lost 9 bases and the V segment lost 3 bases, leaving 18 bases of the junction unmatched. The CDR3 DNA reads as TGCGCCAGCAGCTCACTTCCAGGCGAGCGGGACCGCAGTGAGCAGTTCTTC. It yields the protein CASSSLPGERDRSEQFF.

V and J are TRBV19 and TRBJ2-3, with a possible D match to TRBD2 (6 bases). V was shortened by 2 bases and J by 0 bases, with 12 bases between the two germline ends. Germline CDR1 is LNHDA and CDR2 is SQIVND (reference sequence). This CDR3 is built from 16 residues. The CDR3 DNA is TGTGCCAGTAGTATAATCGGTAGCGGTAGCACAGATACGCAGTATTTT. Translated, it gives CASSIIGSGSTDTQYF.

The chain is built from TRBV7-8 and TRBJ1-1; D call uncertain. CDR1 and CDR2 from the germline V gene are SGHVS and FQNEAQ. V lost 5 bases and J lost 1, with 17 bases in between. The CDR3 loop spans 16 amino acids. Written as DNA, the CDR3 is TGTGCCAGCAGCCGCGGAGGGAGAGACCGGAACACTGAAGCTTTCTTT. Translation: CASSRGGRDRNTEAFF.

The genes are TRBV21-1 and TRBJ1-1; the table's D gene call, TRBD1, was not cross checked with the DNA. TRBV21-1 is a pseudogene locus. The CDR3 length is 15 residues. The CDR3 sequence is CASSNSGLGLAEAFF. Written as DNA, the CDR3 is TGTGCCAGCAGCAATTCAGGGCTTGGCTTGGCTGAAGCTTTCTTT.

The chain carries TRBV7-2 and TRBJ2-1; 7 bases are shared with TRBD2. The length of the CDR3 is 15 residues. Germline CDR1 and CDR2: SGHTA and FQGNSA. Unmatched junction bases numbered 9, after V lost 7 bases and J lost 3 bases. CDR3 loop: CASTLRDYFYNEQFF. As DNA, the CDR3 is TGTGCCAGCACCCTCCGGGACTACTTCTACAATGAGCAGTTCTTC.

The chain links TRBV11-3 to TRBJ2-1; 10 bases fit TRBD2. In germline, CDR1 is SGHNT, CDR2 YENEEA. The J segment lost 0 bases and the V segment lost 4 bases, leaving 3 bases of the junction unmatched. The CDR3 sequence is 16 residues long. This CDR3 is CASSSIAGGSYNEQFF. CDR3 nucleotides: TGTGCCAGCAGCTCTATAGCGGGAGGCTCCTACAATGAGCAGTTCTTC.

The chain's CDR3 is CASTGDSGVYNEQFF. Here the CDR3 DNA reads TGTGCCAGCACCGGGGATAGCGGGGTTTACAATGAGCAGTTCTTC. This chain uses TRBV2 with TRBJ2-1, with TRBD2 matching over 8 bases. Germline assignment: CDR1 SNHLY and CDR2 FYNNEI. The CDR3 consists of 15 residues. After removal of 7 bases from V and 4 bases from J, the junction contained 9 bases not matched to a gene.

V and J are TRBV18 and TRBJ2-5; D might be TRBD2 (6 bases). Trimming left V 3 bases short and J 2 bases short, with 10 bases between. The CDR3 length is 14 residues. Germline V gives CDR1 KGHSH, CDR2 LQKENI. For the CDR3, the DNA is TGTGCCAGCTCACCGGGACTGATACAAGAGACCCAGTACTTC. Amino acids: CASSPGLIQETQYF.

The CDR3 region is CASSDNRVGNTIYF. CDR3 sequence (DNA): TGTGCCAGTAGTGATAACAGGGTCGGAAACACCATATATTTT. V usage is TRBV19 and J usage is TRBJ1-3; D might be TRBD1 (6 bases). With 5 bases removed from V and 4 bases from J, the gap between germline ends came to 12 bases. This CDR3 has 14 amino acids. Germline V CDR1 and CDR2: LNHDA, SQIVND (reference sequence).

The V call is TRBV4-1, the J call TRBJ2-5; 10 bases fit TRBD2. V lost 1 base and J lost 7; bases outside the gene matches: 9. The CDR3 is made up of 16 amino acids. CDR1 is MGHRA and CDR2 is YSYEKL in the germline V gene. CDR3 nucleotides: TGCGCCAGCAGCCAAGTACTAGGACTAGCGGACAGGACCCAGTACTTC. It translates to CASSQVLGLADRTQYF.

The chain combines TRBV7-7 with TRBJ2-5; D is unclear. Germline CDR1 and CDR2: SSHAT and FNYEAQ (reference sequence). The CDR3 consists of 16 residues. Trimming took 2 bases from V and 2 from J, leaving 15 bases between them. The CDR3 here is CASSLSSRKFQETQYF. DNA for the CDR3: TGTGCCAGCAGCTTAAGTTCCAGGAAATTTCAAGAGACCCAGTACTTC.

V and J are TRBV7-7 and TRBJ2-3, with 7 bases matching TRBD1. This CDR3 has 16 residues. Germline CDR1 SSHAT, CDR2 FNYEAQ (reference sequence). J was trimmed by 0 bases and V by 5 bases; bases with no gene match: 8. In nucleotides, the CDR3 is TGTGCCAGCAGCCCTGCGGACAGGAGTAGCACAGATACGCAGTATTTT. This gives the protein CASSPADRSSTDTQYF.

The rearrangement uses TRBV5-6 and TRBJ1-6, with D unclear. Germline CDR1 is SGHDT and CDR2 is YYEEEE. Trimming pared 3 bases from V and 4 bases from J, leaving 11 bases between. The CDR3 is made up of 15 amino acids. This CDR3 reads CASSSSTGYNSPLHF. CDR3 nucleotide sequence: TGTGCCAGCAGCTCCTCGACGGGATATAATTCACCCCTCCACTTT.

V usage is TRBV7-2 and J usage is TRBJ2-5, with 9 bases matching TRBD2. This CDR3 has 16 residues. Germline V gene data show CDR1 as SGHTA and CDR2 as FQGNSA. Losses at the gene ends were 2 bases for V and 7 bases for J; bases not matched to a gene: 11. The CDR3 region is CASSLLAGEVKGTQYF. The CDR3 DNA sequence: TGTGCCAGCAGCTTATTAGCGGGAGAGGTAAAGGGGACCCAGTACTTC. Together with reference TRBV7-2 and TRBJ2-5, the CDR3 gives the full variable domain: GAGVSQSPSNKVTEKGKDVELRCDPISGHTALYWYRQSLGQGLEFLIYFQGNSAPDKSGLPSDRFSAERTGGSVSTLTIQRTQQEDSAVYLCASSLLAGEVKGTQYFGPGTRLLVL.

This chain connects TRBV28 to TRBJ1-5; 8 nucleotides agree with TRBD1. Germline V lookup: CDR1 MDHEN, CDR2 SYDVKM. The CDR3 spans 14 residues. The V gene end was trimmed by 6 bases and the J gene end by 3 bases; junction bases not matched to a gene: 4. CDR3: CASRPQGDNQPQHF. The CDR3 DNA follows: TGTGCCAGCAGACCACAGGGGGACAATCAGCCCCAGCATTTT.

The chain is built from TRBV18 and TRBJ1-2; no firm D call. The CDR3 consists of 13 residues. Trimming stripped 5 bases from V and 4 bases from J, with 11 bases between. Germline CDR1 and CDR2: KGHSH and LQKENI. CDR3 in amino acids: CASSDGGTYGYTF. In DNA form, the CDR3 reads TGTGCCAGCTCAGACGGAGGTACCTATGGCTACACCTTC.

The chain recombines TRBV6-1 with TRBJ2-1; 9 nucleotides line up with TRBD2. Germline loops: CDR1 MNHNS, CDR2 SASEGT. This CDR3 is built from 15 residues. V shed 4 bases and J 0 bases; nucleotides not matched to a gene: 1. CDR3 loop: CASSGLAVSYNEQFF. The CDR3 region has the DNA TGTGCCAGCAGTGGACTAGCGGTCTCCTACAATGAGCAGTTCTTC.

This chain links TRBV15 with TRBJ2-3, with no clear D. The CDR3 loop spans 14 amino acids. Germline CDR1 and CDR2: LNHNV and YYDKDF (reference sequence). V shed 5 bases and J shed 1 base, with 10 bases lying between them. CDR3 nucleotides: TGTGCCACCAGCCAAGGAGAAGGCACAGATACGCAGTATTTT. This translates into CATSQGEGTDTQYF.